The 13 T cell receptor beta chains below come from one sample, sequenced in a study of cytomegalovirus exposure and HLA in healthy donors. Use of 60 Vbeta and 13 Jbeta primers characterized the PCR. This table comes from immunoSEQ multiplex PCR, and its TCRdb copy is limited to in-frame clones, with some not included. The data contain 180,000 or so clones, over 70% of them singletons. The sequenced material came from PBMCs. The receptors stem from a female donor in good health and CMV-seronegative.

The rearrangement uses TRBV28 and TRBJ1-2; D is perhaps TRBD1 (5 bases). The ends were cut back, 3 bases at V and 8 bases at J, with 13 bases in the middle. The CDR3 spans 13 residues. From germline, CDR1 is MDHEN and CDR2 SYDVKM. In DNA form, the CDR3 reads TGTGCCAGCAGTTTGGGAGGGACTCGGGGCTACACCTTC. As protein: CASSLGGTRGYTF.

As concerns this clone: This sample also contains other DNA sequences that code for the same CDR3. CDR3 loop: CASSRQQGQETQYF. CDR3 nucleotides: TGTGCCAGCAGCAGACAGCAGGGGCAAGAGACCCAGTACTTC. The rearrangement joins TRBV7-2 to TRBJ2-5; D is possibly TRBD1 (6 bases). Trimming took off 5 bases at V and 2 bases at J, with 12 bases between the two ends. Germline V gives CDR1 SGHTA, CDR2 FQGNSA. The CDR3 runs to 14 residues. Together with reference TRBV7-2 and TRBJ2-5, the CDR3 gives the full variable domain: GAGVSQSPSNKVTEKGKDVELRCDPISGHTALYWYRQSLGQGLEFLIYFQGNSAPDKSGLPSDRFSAERTGGSVSTLTIQRTQQEDSAVYLCASSRQQGQETQYFGPGTRLLVL.

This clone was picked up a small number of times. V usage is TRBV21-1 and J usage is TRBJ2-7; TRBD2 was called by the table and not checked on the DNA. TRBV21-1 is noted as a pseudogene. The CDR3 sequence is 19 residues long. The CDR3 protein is CASSKEFGGRAPGHYEQYF. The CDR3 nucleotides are TGTGCCAGCAGCAAAGAATTCGGCGGGAGGGCCCCAGGACACTACGAGCAGTACTTC.

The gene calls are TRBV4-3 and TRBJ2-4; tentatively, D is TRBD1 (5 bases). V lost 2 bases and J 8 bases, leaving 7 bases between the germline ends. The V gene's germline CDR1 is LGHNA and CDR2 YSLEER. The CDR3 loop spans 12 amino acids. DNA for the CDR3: TGCGCCAGCAGCCAAACAGGAGACATTCAGTACTTC. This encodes CASSQTGDIQYF.

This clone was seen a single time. CDR3 in DNA: TGTGCCAGCAGCTTAAAAAGCGGGGGGGCAGATACGCAGTATTTT. Amino acid sequence: CASSLKSGGADTQYF. This chain connects TRBV7-3 to TRBJ2-3, with 10 bases identical to TRBD2. The CDR3 is 15 residues long. Germline-derived CDR1 and CDR2 are SGHTA and FQGTGA. Trimming at V came to 1 base and at J to 4 bases, leaving 2 bases not matched to a gene. The full variable domain, completed using reference TRBV7-3 and TRBJ2-3, is GAGVSQTPSNKVTEKGKYVELRCDPISGHTALYWYRQSLGQGPEFLIYFQGTGAADDSGLPNDRFFAVRPEGSVSTLKIQRTERGDSAVYLCASSLKSGGADTQYFGPGTRLTVL.

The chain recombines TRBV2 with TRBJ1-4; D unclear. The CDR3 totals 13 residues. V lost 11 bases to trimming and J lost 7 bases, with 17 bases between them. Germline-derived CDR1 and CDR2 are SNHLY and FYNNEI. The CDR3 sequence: CAHKATEGEKLFF. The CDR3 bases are TGTGCCCATAAGGCCACGGAGGGTGAAAAACTGTTTTTT.

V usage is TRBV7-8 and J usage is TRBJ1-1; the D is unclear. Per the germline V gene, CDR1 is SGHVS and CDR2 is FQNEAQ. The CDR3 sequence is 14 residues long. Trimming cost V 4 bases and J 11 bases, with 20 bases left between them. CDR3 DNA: TGTGCCAGCAGCTACGCAATAACCCCCGGGGAGGCTTTCTTT. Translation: CASSYAITPGEAFF.

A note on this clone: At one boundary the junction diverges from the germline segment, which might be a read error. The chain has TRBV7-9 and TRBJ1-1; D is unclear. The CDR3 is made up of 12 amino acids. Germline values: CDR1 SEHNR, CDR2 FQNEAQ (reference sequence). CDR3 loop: CSSSHREIEAFF. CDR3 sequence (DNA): TGTTCCAGCAGCCACCGGGAGATCGAAGCTTTCTTT.

The DNA for the CDR3 is TGTGCCAGCAGCGTAGGGACACTTTGGGGCTACACCTTC. It is translated as CASSVGTLWGYTF. This rearrangement joins TRBV9 to TRBJ1-2, with TRBD1 as a possible D gene (5 bases). The V and J ends lost 0 bases and 8 bases respectively, with 11 bases between them. The CDR3 loop spans 13 amino acids. Germline CDR1 and CDR2: SGDLS and YYNGEE.

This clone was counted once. CDR3 amino acids: CASSSGVGQPQHF. The CDR3 DNA sequence: TGTGCCAGTTCCTCAGGGGTGGGTCAGCCCCAGCATTTT. The chain recombines TRBV19 with TRBJ1-5; maybe TRBD1 (6 bases). The CDR3 totals 13 residues. Germline lookup yields CDR1 LNHDA and CDR2 SQIVND (reference sequence). The V end was cut by 8 bases, the J end by 6 bases, with 14 bases between.

The CDR3 coding sequence is TGTGCCAGCAGCCGAGGGAATGAAAAACTGTTTTTT. Translation gives CASSRGNEKLFF. The chain has TRBV11-2 and TRBJ1-4, with D unclear. Germline V CDR1 and CDR2: SGHAT, FQNNGV. V was shortened by 5 bases and J by 5 bases, with 6 bases between the two germline ends. There are 12 residues in the CDR3.

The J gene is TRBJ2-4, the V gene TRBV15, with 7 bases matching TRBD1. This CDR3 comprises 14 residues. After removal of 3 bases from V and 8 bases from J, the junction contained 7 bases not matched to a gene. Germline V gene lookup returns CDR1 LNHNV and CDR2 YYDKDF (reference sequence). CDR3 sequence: CATSSRQGPDIQYF. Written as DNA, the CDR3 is TGTGCCACCAGCAGTCGACAGGGTCCAGACATTCAGTACTTC.

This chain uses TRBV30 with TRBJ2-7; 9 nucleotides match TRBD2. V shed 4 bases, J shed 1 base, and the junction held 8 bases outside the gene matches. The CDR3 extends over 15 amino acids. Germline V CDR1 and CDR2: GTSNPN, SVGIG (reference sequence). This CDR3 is CAWNKDLAGSYEQYF. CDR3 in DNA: TGTGCCTGGAATAAAGACCTAGCGGGGTCCTACGAGCAGTACTTC.